The 9 T cell receptor beta chains in this list originate from one sample, sequenced in a study of shared clonotypes between healthy human individuals. Clones were sequenced by immunoSEQ multiplex PCR, and TCRdb holds only the in-frame ones, with some missing. The sample holds about 2.3 million clones, 80% to 95% seen once. Sequencing was performed on naive CD4+ T cells from PBMCs. Described subset: CD45RA+ positively selected. These receptors came from a man aged 18 to 30 in good health. Some clones in this sample may be carry-over from other donors' samples.

The gene calls are TRBV5-1 and TRBJ2-5; 14 bases are shared with TRBD2. The V gene end was trimmed by 4 bases and the J gene end by 4 bases; junction bases not matched to a gene: 6. Germline V CDR1 and CDR2: SGHRS, YFSETQ. This CDR3 contains 16 residues. The CDR3 DNA reads as TGCGCCAGCAGCGTGGGGACTAGCGGGAGCGGAGAGACCCAGTACTTC. Residues: CASSVGTSGSGETQYF.

The chain couples TRBV7-2 to TRBJ2-1; 7 bases are a match to TRBD1. CDR3 length: 13 residues. V shed 5 bases and J 5 bases; nucleotides not matched to a gene: 3. Germline V gene sequence: CDR1 SGHTA, CDR2 FQGNSA. The CDR3 loop is CASSHTGDNEQFF. Here the CDR3 DNA reads TGTGCCAGCAGCCACACAGGGGACAATGAGCAGTTCTTC.

This clone was picked up one time. V usage is TRBV5-1 and J usage is TRBJ2-1; D remains ambiguous. The CDR3 is 16 amino acids. Germline CDR1 SGHRS, CDR2 YFSETQ. The germline V and J ends were trimmed by 0 bases and 2 bases, with 12 bases remaining between them. The CDR3 sequence is CASSLVPGSAYNEQFF. CDR3 bases: TGCGCCAGCAGCTTGGTCCCGGGTTCGGCCTACAATGAGCAGTTCTTC.

The chain has TRBV7-8 and TRBJ1-3; D is uncertain. V lost 7 bases and J lost 0, with 10 bases in between. The germline CDR1 and CDR2 sequences are SGHVS and FQNEAQ. There are 14 residues in the CDR3. The CDR3 DNA is TGTGCCAGCACCCGAGATTTCTCTGGAAACACCATATATTTT. Translation gives CASTRDFSGNTIYF.

CDR3 region: CASSTGDTEAFF. The CDR3 DNA sequence: TGTGCCAGCAGTACAGGGGACACTGAAGCTTTCTTT. V is TRBV28 and J is TRBJ1-1, with 7 bases fitting TRBD1. The CDR3 has 12 residues. Germline V gene lookup returns CDR1 MDHEN and CDR2 SYDVKM. Trimming took 5 bases from V and 3 from J; bases not matched to a gene: 0.

In its sample, this clone was seen once. This sequence joins TRBV7-9 and TRBJ1-2, with a possible D match to TRBD1 (5 bases). This CDR3 has 16 residues. The V gene's germline CDR1 is SEHNR and CDR2 FQNEAQ (reference sequence). V lost 5 bases to trimming and J lost 7 bases, with 23 bases between them. The CDR3 nucleotides are TGTGCCAGCAGCCGCCGGGGCGGGGTGTCATCCTTTGGCTACACCTTC. Translating it yields CASSRRGGVSSFGYTF.

In nucleotides, the CDR3 is TGTGCCAGCAGCCCGCCCGGGACAATGAACACTGAAGCTTTCTTT. It translates to CASSPPGTMNTEAFF. The chain employs TRBV7-9 and TRBJ1-1; D possibly corresponds to TRBD1 (6 bases). Trimming stripped 5 bases from V and 0 bases from J, with 13 bases between. The CDR3 covers 15 residues. Per germline, CDR1 SEHNR and CDR2 FQNEAQ (reference sequence).

This clone was picked up a small number of times. Within the sample, other DNA sequences also encode this same CDR3. The gene calls are TRBV2 and TRBJ2-7; D unresolved. The CDR3 covers 11 residues. Deletions cut 3 bases from V and 0 bases from J, with 0 bases between. Germline CDR1 is SNHLY and CDR2 is FYNNEI. The CDR3 nucleotides are TGTGCCAGCAGTGACTCCTACGAGCAGTACTTC. It specifies CASSDSYEQYF.

With regard to this clone: This specimen includes other DNA sequences encoding the same CDR3. The genes are TRBV5-6 and TRBJ1-5; D is undetermined. Trimming cost V 1 base and J 6 bases, with 8 bases left between them. This CDR3 is 13 amino acids long. Germline-derived CDR1 and CDR2 are SGHDT and YYEEEE. The CDR3 DNA is TGTGCCAGCAGCTTGAGAGGTATTCAGCCCCAGCATTTT. Translated: CASSLRGIQPQHF.